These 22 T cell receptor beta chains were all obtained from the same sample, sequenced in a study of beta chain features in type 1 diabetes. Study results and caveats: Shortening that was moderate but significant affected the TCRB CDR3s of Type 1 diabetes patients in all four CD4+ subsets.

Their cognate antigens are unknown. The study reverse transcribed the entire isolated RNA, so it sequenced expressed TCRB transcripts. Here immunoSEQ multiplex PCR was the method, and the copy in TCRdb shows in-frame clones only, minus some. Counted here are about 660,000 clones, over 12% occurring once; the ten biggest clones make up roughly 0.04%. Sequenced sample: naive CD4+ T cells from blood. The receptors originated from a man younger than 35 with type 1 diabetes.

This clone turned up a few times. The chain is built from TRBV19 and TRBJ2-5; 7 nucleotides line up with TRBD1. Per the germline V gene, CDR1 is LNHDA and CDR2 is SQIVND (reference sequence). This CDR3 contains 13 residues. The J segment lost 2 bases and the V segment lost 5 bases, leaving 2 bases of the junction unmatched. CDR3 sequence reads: CASSRDRQETQYF. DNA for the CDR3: TGTGCCAGTAGTCGGGACAGACAAGAGACCCAGTACTTC.

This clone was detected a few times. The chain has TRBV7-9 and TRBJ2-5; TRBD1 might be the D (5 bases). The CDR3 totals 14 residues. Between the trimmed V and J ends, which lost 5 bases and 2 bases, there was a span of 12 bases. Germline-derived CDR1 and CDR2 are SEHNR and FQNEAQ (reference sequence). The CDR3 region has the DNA TGTGCCAGCAGCCACCGACAGTCACAAGAGACCCAGTACTTC. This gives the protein CASSHRQSQETQYF.

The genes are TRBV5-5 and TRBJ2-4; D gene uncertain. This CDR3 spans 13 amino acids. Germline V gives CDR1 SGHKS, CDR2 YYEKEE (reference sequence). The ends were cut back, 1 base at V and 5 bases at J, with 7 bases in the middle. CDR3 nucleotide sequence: TGTGCCAGCAGCTTGATGGCCCAAAACATTCAGTACTTC. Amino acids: CASSLMAQNIQYF.

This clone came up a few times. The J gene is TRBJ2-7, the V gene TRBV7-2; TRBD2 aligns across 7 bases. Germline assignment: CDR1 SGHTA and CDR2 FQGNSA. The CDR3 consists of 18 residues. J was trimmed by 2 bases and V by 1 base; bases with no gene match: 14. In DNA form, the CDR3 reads TGTGCCAGCAGCTTAGTGGGAGGGACTAAAGCGGTCGCCTACGAGCAGTACTTC. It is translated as CASSLVGGTKAVAYEQYF.

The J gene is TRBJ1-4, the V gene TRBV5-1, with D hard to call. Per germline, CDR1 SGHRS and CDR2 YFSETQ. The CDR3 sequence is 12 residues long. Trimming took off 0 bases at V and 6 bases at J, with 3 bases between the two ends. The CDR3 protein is CASSLEHEKLFF. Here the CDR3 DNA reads TGCGCCAGCAGCTTGGAGCATGAAAAACTGTTTTTT.

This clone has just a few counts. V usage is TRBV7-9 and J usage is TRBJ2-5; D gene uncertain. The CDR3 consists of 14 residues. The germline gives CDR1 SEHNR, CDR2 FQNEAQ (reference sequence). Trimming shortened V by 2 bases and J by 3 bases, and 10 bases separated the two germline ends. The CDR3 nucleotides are TGTGCCAGCAGCTTATTCCCCGGTGAAGAGACCCAGTACTTC. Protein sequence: CASSLFPGEETQYF.

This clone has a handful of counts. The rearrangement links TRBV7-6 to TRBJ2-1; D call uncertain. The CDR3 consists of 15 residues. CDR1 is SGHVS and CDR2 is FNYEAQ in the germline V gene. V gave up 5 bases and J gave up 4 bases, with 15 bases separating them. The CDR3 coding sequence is TGTGCCAGCAGCCTTGGCTCGACTGGTTACAATGAGCAGTTCTTC. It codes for CASSLGSTGYNEQFF.

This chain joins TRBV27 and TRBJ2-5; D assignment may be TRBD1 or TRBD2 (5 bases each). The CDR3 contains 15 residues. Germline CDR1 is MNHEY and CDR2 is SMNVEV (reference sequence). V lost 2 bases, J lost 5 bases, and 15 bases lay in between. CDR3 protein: CASSLNRDPSETQYF. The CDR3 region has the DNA TGTGCCAGCAGTTTAAACCGGGACCCTTCTGAGACCCAGTACTTC.

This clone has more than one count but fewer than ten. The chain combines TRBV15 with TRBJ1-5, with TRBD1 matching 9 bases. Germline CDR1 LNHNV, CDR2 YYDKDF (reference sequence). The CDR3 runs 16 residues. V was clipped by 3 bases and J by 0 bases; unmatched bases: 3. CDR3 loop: CATSSQQGASNQPQHF. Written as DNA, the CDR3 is TGTGCCACCAGCAGCCAACAGGGGGCTAGCAATCAGCCCCAGCATTTT.

The CDR3 loop reads CASSEEIWAWEKLFF. CDR3 DNA: TGTGCCAGCAGTGAAGAAATATGGGCTTGGGAAAAACTGTTTTTT. This chain connects TRBV25-1 to TRBJ1-4; D uncertain. Germline CDR1 and CDR2: MGHDK and SYGVNS. The CDR3 runs to 15 residues. V lost 2 bases and J lost 8, with 15 bases in between. The whole variable domain, remainder taken from reference TRBV25-1 and TRBJ1-4, is EADIYQTPRYLVIGTGKKITLECSQTMGHDKMYWYQQDPGMELHLIHYSYGVNSTEKGDLSSESTVSRIRTEHFPLTLESARPSHTSQYLCASSEEIWAWEKLFFGSGTQLSVL.

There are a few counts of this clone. The CDR3 nucleotides read TGTGCCAGCAGCGGATCAGGTTTTGGTGGCTACACCTTC. Encoded protein: CASSGSGFGGYTF. J is TRBJ1-2 and V is TRBV9; D is unclear. Trimming cost V 3 bases and J 7 bases, with 13 bases left between them. The CDR3 has 13 amino acids. The germline V gene encodes CDR1 SGDLS and CDR2 YYNGEE.

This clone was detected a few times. The CDR3 spells CSVLFAGTEAFF. CDR3 nucleotide sequence: TGCAGCGTTCTCTTCGCGGGCACTGAAGCTTTCTTT. J is TRBJ1-1 and V is TRBV29-1; D call uncertain. Per germline, CDR1 SQVTM and CDR2 ANQGSEA. This CDR3 comprises 12 residues. Trimming took 5 bases from V and 4 from J, leaving 11 bases between them.

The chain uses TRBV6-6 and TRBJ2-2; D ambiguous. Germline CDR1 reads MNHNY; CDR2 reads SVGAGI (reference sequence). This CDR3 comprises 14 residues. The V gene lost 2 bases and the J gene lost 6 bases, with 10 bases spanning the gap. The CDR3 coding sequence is TGTGCCAGCAGTTACCCGGTCCCCTCCGGGGAGCTGTTTTTT. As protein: CASSYPVPSGELFF.

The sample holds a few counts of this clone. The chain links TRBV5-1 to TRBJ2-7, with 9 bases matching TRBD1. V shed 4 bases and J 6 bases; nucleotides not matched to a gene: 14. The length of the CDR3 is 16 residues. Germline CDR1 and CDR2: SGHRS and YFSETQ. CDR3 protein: CASSPIEGQGVPEQYF. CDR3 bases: TGCGCCAGCAGCCCCATCGAGGGACAGGGAGTTCCCGAGCAGTACTTC.

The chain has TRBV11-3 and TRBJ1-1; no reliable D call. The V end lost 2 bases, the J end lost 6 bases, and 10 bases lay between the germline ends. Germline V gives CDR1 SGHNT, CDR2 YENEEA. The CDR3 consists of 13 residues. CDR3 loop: CASSLYPGAEAFF. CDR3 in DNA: TGTGCCAGCAGCTTATACCCGGGCGCTGAAGCTTTCTTT.

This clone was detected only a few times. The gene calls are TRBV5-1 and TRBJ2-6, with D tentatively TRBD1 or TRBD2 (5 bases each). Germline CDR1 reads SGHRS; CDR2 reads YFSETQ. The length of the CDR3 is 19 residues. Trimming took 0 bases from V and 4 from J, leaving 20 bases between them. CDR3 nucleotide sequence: TGCGCCAGCAGCTTGGGCCCCGGGACCCTAAGATTGGGGGCCAACGTCCTGACTTTC. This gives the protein CASSLGPGTLRLGANVLTF.

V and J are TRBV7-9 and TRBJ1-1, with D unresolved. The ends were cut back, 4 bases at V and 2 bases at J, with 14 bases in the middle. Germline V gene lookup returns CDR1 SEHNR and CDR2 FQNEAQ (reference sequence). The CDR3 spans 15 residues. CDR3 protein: CASSSVIRKNTEAFF. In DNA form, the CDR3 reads TGTGCCAGCAGCTCCGTAATACGGAAAAACACTGAAGCTTTCTTT.

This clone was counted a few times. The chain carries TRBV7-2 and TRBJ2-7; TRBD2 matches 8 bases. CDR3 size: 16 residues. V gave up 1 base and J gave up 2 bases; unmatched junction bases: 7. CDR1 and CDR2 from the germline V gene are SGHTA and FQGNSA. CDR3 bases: TGTGCCAGCAGCTTAGGGGGCGCGGGGGGCCCCTACGAGCAGTACTTC. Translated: CASSLGGAGGPYEQYF.

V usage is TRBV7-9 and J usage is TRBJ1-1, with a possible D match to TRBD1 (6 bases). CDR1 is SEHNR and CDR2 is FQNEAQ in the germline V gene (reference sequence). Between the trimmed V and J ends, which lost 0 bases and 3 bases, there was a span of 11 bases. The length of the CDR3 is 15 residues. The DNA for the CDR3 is TGTGCCAGCAGCTTAGCCAGGGGTGGGGACACTGAAGCTTTCTTT. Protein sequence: CASSLARGGDTEAFF.

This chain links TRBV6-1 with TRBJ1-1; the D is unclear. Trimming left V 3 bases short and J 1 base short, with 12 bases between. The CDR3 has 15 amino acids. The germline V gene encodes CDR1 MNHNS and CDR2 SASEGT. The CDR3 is CASSEVSGGNTEAFF. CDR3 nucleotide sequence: TGTGCCAGCAGTGAGGTGTCTGGAGGGAACACTGAAGCTTTCTTT.

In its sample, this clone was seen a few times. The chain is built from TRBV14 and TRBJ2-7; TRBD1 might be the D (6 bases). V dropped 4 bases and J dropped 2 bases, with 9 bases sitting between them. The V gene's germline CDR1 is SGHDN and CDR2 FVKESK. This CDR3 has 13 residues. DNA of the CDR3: TGTGCCAGCAGCCCGACAGGAACCTACGAGCAGTACTTC. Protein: CASSPTGTYEQYF.

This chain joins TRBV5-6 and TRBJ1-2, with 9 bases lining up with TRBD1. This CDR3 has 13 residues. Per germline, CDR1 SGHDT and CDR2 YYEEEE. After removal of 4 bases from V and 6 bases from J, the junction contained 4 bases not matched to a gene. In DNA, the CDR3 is TGTGCCAGCAGCCCACAGGGGGCTGATGGCTACACCTTC. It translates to CASSPQGADGYTF.